This entry is about one T cell receptor (beta chain). Its specificity is not known. Here immunoSEQ multiplex PCR was the method, and the copy in TCRdb shows in-frame clones only, minus some. The sample includes under 200,000 clones, about 90% of them seen just once. The source of the sample is a study of cytomegalovirus exposure and HLA in healthy donors. Study-wide results and caveats: The listing of roughly 160 TCR beta chains classed them as cytomegalovirus-associated.

Germline trimming cut 2 bases from V and 5 bases from J; bases unmatched to any gene: 9. The CDR3 covers 15 residues. The germline V gene has CDR1 SGHRS and CDR2 YFSETQ. The rearrangement joins TRBV5-1 to TRBJ1-1; TRBD1 aligns across 7 bases. The clonotype originates from a woman aged 18-29 years in good health and CMV-seropositive. The sequenced material came from PBMCs. The CDR3 coding sequence is TGCGCCAGCAGCTTCGACTCTAGACAGGGAACTGAAGCTTTCTTT. Its translation is CASSFDSRQGTEAFF.